A single sample is the source of the 21 T cell receptor beta chains below, sequenced in a study of OX40 agonist ivuxolimab in advanced cancers. The data were produced by immunoSEQ multiplex PCR, yet TCRdb's version contains in-frame clones alone and is incomplete. In the table there are about 46,000 clones, more than 85% of which are singletons. The source material was CD4+ or CD8+ T cells sorted from blood, sampled in a trial of the OX40 agonist ivuxolimab. The receptors were gathered from an adult with an advanced solid tumor such as melanoma, head and neck, liver or kidney cancer.

The chain employs TRBV4-3 and TRBJ2-7, with TRBD2 identical over 7 bases. The CDR3 sequence is 16 residues long. J gave up 5 bases and V 8 bases, and 18 bases lay outside the gene matches. Germline values: CDR1 LGHNA, CDR2 YSLEER. The CDR3: CASASSGVGRGNEQYF. CDR3 sequence (DNA): TGCGCCAGCGCCTCCTCCGGGGTAGGGAGGGGAAACGAGCAGTACTTC.

V is TRBV7-6 and J is TRBJ1-4; 9 nucleotides agree with TRBD1. There are 14 residues in the CDR3. The V gene end was trimmed by 5 bases and the J gene end by 6 bases; junction bases not matched to a gene: 4. Germline loops: CDR1 SGHVS, CDR2 FNYEAQ. CDR3 amino acids: CASSLGQGYEKLFF. The CDR3 DNA reads as TGTGCCAGCAGCCTGGGACAGGGCTATGAAAAACTGTTTTTT.

The rearrangement links TRBV27 to TRBJ2-5; 10 positions match TRBD2. The DNA end favors TRBJ2-7, so the J call may be wrong. CDR1 is MNHEY and CDR2 is SMNVEV in the germline V gene (reference sequence). The CDR3 runs 15 residues. The CDR3 nucleotides are TGTGCCAGCAGTGCCGCTAGCGGGGGTAACTACGAGCAGTACTTC. As protein: CASSAASGGNYEQYF.

This clone was recorded only once. The V gene is TRBV9, the J gene TRBJ2-3, with TRBD1 identical over 7 bases. The V segment lost 3 bases and the J segment 3 bases; nucleotides outside the gene matches: 10. Germline assignment: CDR1 SGDLS and CDR2 YYNGEE. There are 16 residues in the CDR3. The CDR3 DNA reads as TGTGCCAGCAGCGCGATCCGGGACAGCATAACAGATACGCAGTATTTT. Amino acids: CASSAIRDSITDTQYF.

The genes are TRBV27 and TRBJ2-4; 10 nucleotides line up with TRBD1. The length of the CDR3 is 13 residues. Unmatched junction bases numbered 1, after V lost 6 bases and J lost 5 bases. Germline V lookup: CDR1 MNHEY, CDR2 SMNVEV (reference sequence). CDR3 region: CASSGQGENIQYF. Written as DNA, the CDR3 is TGTGCCAGCAGCGGACAGGGGGAAAACATTCAGTACTTC.

This chain links TRBV7-3 with TRBJ2-2; D perhaps matches TRBD1 (6 bases). The CDR3 covers 15 residues. Trimming removed 5 bases at V and 4 bases at J, with 14 bases between. Germline V lookup: CDR1 SGHTA, CDR2 FQGTGA. In DNA form, the CDR3 reads TGTGCCAGCAGCACCCGCACAGGGCTCACCGGGGAGCTGTTTTTT. Protein product: CASSTRTGLTGELFF.

In this sample, this clone turned up a few times. The V and J genes are TRBV7-8 and TRBJ2-7, with TRBD1 matching 8 bases. The CDR3 has 15 amino acids. With V trimmed by 3 bases and J by 5 bases, 9 bases remained unmatched. Germline values: CDR1 SGHVS, CDR2 FQNEAQ. DNA of the CDR3: TGTGCCAGCAGCTTCATCCGACAGGGGACTGACGAGCAGTACTTC. Translated: CASSFIRQGTDEQYF.

The V gene is TRBV28, the J gene TRBJ1-6; no reliable D call. Germline loops: CDR1 MDHEN, CDR2 SYDVKM. The V end lost 7 bases, the J end lost 7 bases, and 8 bases lay between the germline ends. The CDR3 runs 12 residues. CDR3 sequence reads: CASTPDNSPLHF. The CDR3 DNA sequence: TGTGCCAGCACCCCGGACAATTCACCCCTCCACTTT.

The chain combines TRBV6-1 with TRBJ1-5, with no clear D. This CDR3 is 12 amino acids long. V was trimmed by 6 bases and J by 1 base, leaving 4 bases between them. Looked up from germline, CDR1 is MNHNS and CDR2 is SASEGT. CDR3 region: CASRRSNQPQHF. The CDR3 nucleotides read TGTGCCAGCAGGAGGAGCAATCAGCCCCAGCATTTT.

In nucleotides, the CDR3 is TGTGCCAGCAGCCAATATACAGGGAGGGCCTACGAGCAGTACTTC. Its translation: CASSQYTGRAYEQYF. V is TRBV16 and J is TRBJ2-7, with D possibly being TRBD2 (7 bases). CDR1 is KGHSY, CDR2 FQNENV, per germline. The CDR3 runs to 15 residues. V was pared by 1 base and J by 2 bases, with 12 bases between.

The rearrangement uses TRBV28 and TRBJ1-2, with D tentatively TRBD1 (5 bases). Between the trimmed V and J ends, which lost 2 bases and 7 bases, there was a span of 17 bases. From germline, CDR1 is MDHEN and CDR2 SYDVKM. This CDR3 has 15 amino acids. CDR3 coding DNA: TGTGCCAGCAGTTTAGCGGCAGGGCCCTTGCCTGGCTACACCTTC. Translated: CASSLAAGPLPGYTF.

The chain couples TRBV7-9 to TRBJ1-2, with 9 bases that match TRBD1. The junction had 7 bases not matched to a gene; V was cut back by 5 bases and J by 3 bases. The CDR3 contains 15 residues. CDR1 and CDR2 (germline): SEHNR, FQNEAQ (reference sequence). CDR3 sequence reads: CASSGAGQGYYGYTF. The DNA of the CDR3 is TGTGCCAGCAGCGGGGCCGGACAGGGGTACTATGGCTACACCTTC.

The V and J genes are TRBV7-2 and TRBJ1-1; D is undetermined. This CDR3 spans 13 amino acids. The germline V gene has CDR1 SGHTA and CDR2 FQGNSA. V lost 5 bases to trimming and J lost 1 base, with 8 bases between them. In nucleotides, the CDR3 is TGTGCCAGCAGCCCTGGAGCGAACACTGAAGCTTTCTTT. As protein: CASSPGANTEAFF.

The chain employs TRBV7-9 and TRBJ2-7; 11 bases agree with TRBD1. This CDR3 has 15 amino acids. The V and J ends lost 1 base and 5 bases, in that order; junction bases with no gene match: 4. Germline values: CDR1 SEHNR, CDR2 FQNEAQ (reference sequence). CDR3 region: CASSLDWTGGNEQYF. DNA for the CDR3: TGTGCCAGCAGCTTAGACTGGACAGGGGGCAACGAGCAGTACTTC.

The J gene is TRBJ1-2, the V gene TRBV5-1; tentatively, D is TRBD1 (5 bases). Looked up from germline, CDR1 is SGHRS and CDR2 is YFSETQ. V lost 0 bases and J 8 bases, leaving 17 bases between the germline ends. The CDR3 contains 15 residues. This chain's CDR3 is CASSLAGQGSPGYTF. CDR3 DNA sequence: TGCGCCAGCAGCTTGGCTGGCCAGGGTTCGCCCGGCTACACCTTC.

This chain joins TRBV5-6 and TRBJ2-5; 8 nucleotides align to TRBD1. The V and J ends lost 4 bases and 5 bases, in that order; junction bases with no gene match: 10. CDR3 size: 15 residues. The V gene's germline CDR1 is SGHDT and CDR2 YYEEEE. DNA for the CDR3: TGTGCCAGCAGCAGTGAAAACAGGGGGGAGGAGACCCAGTACTTC. It yields the protein CASSSENRGEETQYF. Supplemented by reference TRBV5-6 and TRBJ2-5, the full variable domain reads DAGVTQSPTHLIKTRGQQVTLRCSPKSGHDTVSWYQQALGQGPQFIFQYYEEEERQRGNFPDRFSGHQFPNYSSELNVNALLLGDSALYLCASSSENRGEETQYFGPGTRLLVL.

This clone was recorded once. The germline gene is not matched at one end of the junction; a read error may be the cause. The rearrangement uses TRBV28 and TRBJ2-3, with 9 bases fitting TRBD1. CDR3 length equals 16 residues. Germline assignment: CDR1 MDHEN and CDR2 SYDVKM. CDR3 protein: CASSPQGALPTDAQYF. The CDR3 coding sequence is TGTGCCAGCAGTCCACAGGGGGCTCTGCCTACAGATGCGCAGTATTTT.

The chain employs TRBV27 and TRBJ1-2; D is undetermined. With 3 bases removed from V and 4 bases from J, the gap between germline ends came to 15 bases. Germline lookup yields CDR1 MNHEY and CDR2 SMNVEV (reference sequence). This CDR3 contains 15 residues. CDR3 residues: CASSFSRAVFYGYTF. CDR3 nucleotides: TGTGCCAGCAGTTTCAGTAGGGCAGTGTTCTATGGCTACACCTTC.

The rearrangement links TRBV27 to TRBJ1-6; 10 bases match TRBD1. CDR3 length equals 13 residues. CDR1 and CDR2 (germline): MNHEY, SMNVEV (reference sequence). With V trimmed by 4 bases and J by 12 bases, 3 bases remained unmatched. CDR3 sequence reads: CASSWTGGRPLHF. DNA of the CDR3: TGTGCCAGCAGTTGGACAGGGGGTAGACCCCTCCACTTT.

The gene calls are TRBV27 and TRBJ2-2, with D possibly being TRBD1 (6 bases). V was shortened by 2 bases and J by 6 bases, with 16 bases between the two germline ends. CDR1 and CDR2 from the germline V gene are MNHEY and SMNVEV (reference sequence). The CDR3 extends over 16 amino acids. This CDR3 reads CASSLLYIGGPGELFF. CDR3 sequence (DNA): TGTGCCAGCAGTTTACTATACATAGGGGGTCCCGGGGAGCTGTTTTTT.

Here the CDR3 reads CASSSVDSLHEQYF. The CDR3 DNA follows: TGTGCCAGCAGCTCCGTCGACAGTCTCCACGAGCAGTACTTC. This chain connects TRBV5-6 to TRBJ2-7, with D tentatively TRBD1 (5 bases). The CDR3 is 14 amino acids. Germline-derived CDR1 and CDR2 are SGHDT and YYEEEE. The V end lost 3 bases, the J end lost 5 bases, and 15 bases lay between the germline ends.